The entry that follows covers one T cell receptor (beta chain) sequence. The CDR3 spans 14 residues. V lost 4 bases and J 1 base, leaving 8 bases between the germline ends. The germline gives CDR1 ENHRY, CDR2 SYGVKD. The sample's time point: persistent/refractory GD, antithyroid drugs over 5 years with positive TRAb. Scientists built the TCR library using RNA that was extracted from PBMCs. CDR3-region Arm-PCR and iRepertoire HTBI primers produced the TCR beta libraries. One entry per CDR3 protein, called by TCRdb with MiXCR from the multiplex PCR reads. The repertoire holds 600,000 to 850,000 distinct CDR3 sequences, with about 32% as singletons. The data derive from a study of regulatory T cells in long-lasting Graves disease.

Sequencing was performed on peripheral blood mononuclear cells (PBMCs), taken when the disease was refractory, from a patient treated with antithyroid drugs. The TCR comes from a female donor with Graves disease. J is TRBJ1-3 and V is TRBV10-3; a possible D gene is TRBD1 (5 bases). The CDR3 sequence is CAISGGNSGNTIYF. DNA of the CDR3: TGTGCCATCAGTGGGGGCAATTCTGGAAACACCATATATTTT.